These 5 T cell receptor beta chains were all obtained from the same sample, sequenced in a study of CD8 T cells in Susac syndrome. The RNA, about 0.5 to 1 ug, was put through reverse transcription using random hexamers. TCRdb reprocessed the immunoSEQ multiplex PCR reads with MiXCR, giving one entry per CDR3 protein. Altogether around 130,000 distinct CDR3 sequences are present, around 85% being singletons, with the ten largest covering roughly 0.5%. The sample consisted of CD8+ T cells from PBMCs. The receptors here all came from a human donor with multiple sclerosis.

V and J are TRBV27 and TRBJ2-2; TRBD2 aligns across 13 bases. This CDR3 comprises 17 residues. The germline CDR1 and CDR2 sequences are MNHEY and SMNVEV (reference sequence). V lost 4 bases, J lost 0 bases, and 2 bases stayed unmatched. The CDR3 DNA reads TGTGCCAGCAGTTCCGGACTAGCGGGGGCGAACACCGGGGAGCTGTTTTTT. It translates to CASSSGLAGANTGELFF.

The CDR3 DNA reads as TGTGCCAGCAGTGGCGCCAGGGGGTCCGCTCGTGCGGGTGAAGCTTTCTTT. It yields the protein CASSGARGSARAGEAFF. The chain links TRBV2 to TRBJ1-1; 7 bases are a match to TRBD1. J lost 7 bases, V lost 4 bases, and 18 bases had no gene match. This CDR3 comprises 17 residues. Germline CDR1 is SNHLY and CDR2 is FYNNEI.

The rearrangement joins TRBV7-8 to TRBJ1-2; possible D gene TRBD1, 6 bases. The germline V gene encodes CDR1 SGHVS and CDR2 FQNEAQ. The V end was cut by 5 bases, the J end by 8 bases, with 18 bases between. The CDR3 has 14 residues. The CDR3 DNA follows: TGTGCCAGCAGCCTATATACAGGGTTTGGAGGCTACACCTTC. It codes for CASSLYTGFGGYTF.

This clonotype has only one observation. The chain employs TRBV29-1 and TRBJ2-3, with D tentatively TRBD2 (7 bases). V was trimmed by 0 bases and J by 5 bases, leaving 15 bases between them. From germline, CDR1 is SQVTM and CDR2 ANQGSEA. CDR3 length equals 15 residues. This CDR3 reads CSVEDRSGTRDTQYF. Here the CDR3 DNA reads TGCAGCGTTGAAGATCGGAGCGGGACAAGAGATACGCAGTATTTT.

The genes are TRBV20-1 and TRBJ2-7; possibly TRBD1 for D (5 bases). CDR3 size: 15 residues. Germline CDR1 and CDR2: DFQATT and SNEGSKA (reference sequence). V dropped 0 bases and J dropped 1 base, with 13 bases sitting between them. The CDR3 DNA reads as TGCAGTGCTAGAGATATGCAGGGAAGGTCCTACGAGCAGTACTTC. As protein: CSARDMQGRSYEQYF.